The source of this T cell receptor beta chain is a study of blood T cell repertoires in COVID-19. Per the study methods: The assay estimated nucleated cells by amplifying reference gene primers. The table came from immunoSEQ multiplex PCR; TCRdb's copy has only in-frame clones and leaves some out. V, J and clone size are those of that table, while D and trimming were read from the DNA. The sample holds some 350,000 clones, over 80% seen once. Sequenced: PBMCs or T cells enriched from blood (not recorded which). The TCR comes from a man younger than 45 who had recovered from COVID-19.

CDR3 sequence reads: CASSWPGTPPVNEQFF. The CDR3 DNA is TGTGCCAGCAGCTGGCCGGGGACTCCCCCGGTCAATGAGCAGTTCTTC. The gene calls are TRBV5-6 and TRBJ2-1, with a weak D call TRBD2 (6 bases). CDR1 SGHDT and CDR2 YYEEEE come from the germline V gene. The CDR3 has 16 amino acids. V was shortened by 3 bases and J by 6 bases, with 19 bases between the two germline ends. Full variable domain (remainder filled in from reference TRBV5-6 and TRBJ2-1): DAGVTQSPTHLIKTRGQQVTLRCSPKSGHDTVSWYQQALGQGPQFIFQYYEEEERQRGNFPDRFSGHQFPNYSSELNVNALLLGDSALYLCASSWPGTPPVNEQFFGPGTRLTVL.